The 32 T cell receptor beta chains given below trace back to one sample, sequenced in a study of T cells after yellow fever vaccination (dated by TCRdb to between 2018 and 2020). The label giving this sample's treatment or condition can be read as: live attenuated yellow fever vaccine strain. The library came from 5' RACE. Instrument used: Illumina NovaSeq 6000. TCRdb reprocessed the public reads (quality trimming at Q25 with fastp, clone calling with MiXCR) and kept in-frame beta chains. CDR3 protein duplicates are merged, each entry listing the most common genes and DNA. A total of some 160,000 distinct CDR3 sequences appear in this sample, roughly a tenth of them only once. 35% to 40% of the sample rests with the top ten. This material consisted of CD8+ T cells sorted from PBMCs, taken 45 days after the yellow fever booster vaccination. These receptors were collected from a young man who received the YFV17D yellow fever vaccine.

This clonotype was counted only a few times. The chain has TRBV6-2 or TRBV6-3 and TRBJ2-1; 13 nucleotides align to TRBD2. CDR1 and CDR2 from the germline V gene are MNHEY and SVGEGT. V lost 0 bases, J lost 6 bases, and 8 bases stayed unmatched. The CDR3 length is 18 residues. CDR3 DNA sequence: TGTGCCAGCAGTTACTCAGGACTAGCGGGAGCGCGGCTCAATGAGCAGTTCTTC. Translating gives CASSYSGLAGARLNEQFF.

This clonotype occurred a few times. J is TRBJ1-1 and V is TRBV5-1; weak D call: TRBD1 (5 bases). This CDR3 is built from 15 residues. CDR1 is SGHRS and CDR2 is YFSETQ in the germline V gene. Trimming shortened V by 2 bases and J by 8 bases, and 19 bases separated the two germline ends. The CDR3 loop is CASSFNRDPRREAFF. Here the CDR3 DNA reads TGCGCCAGCAGCTTCAACCGGGACCCTCGTCGAGAAGCTTTCTTT.

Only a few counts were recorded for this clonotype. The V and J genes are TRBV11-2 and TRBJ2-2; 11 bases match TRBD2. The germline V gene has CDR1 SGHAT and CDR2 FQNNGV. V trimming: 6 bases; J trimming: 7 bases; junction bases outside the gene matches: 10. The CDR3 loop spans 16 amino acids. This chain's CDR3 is CASRKLLAGGGGELFF. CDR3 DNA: TGTGCCAGCAGAAAGCTGCTAGCGGGGGGCGGCGGGGAGCTGTTTTTT.

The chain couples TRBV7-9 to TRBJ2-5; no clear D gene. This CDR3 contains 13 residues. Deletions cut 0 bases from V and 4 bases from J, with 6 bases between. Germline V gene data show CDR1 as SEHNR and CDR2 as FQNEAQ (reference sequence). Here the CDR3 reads CASSLADGETQYF. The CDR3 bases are TGTGCCAGCAGCTTAGCCGACGGAGAGACCCAGTACTTC.

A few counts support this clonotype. DNA for the CDR3: TGTGCCAGCATCCGGACACATGATGAAAAACTGTTTTTT. As protein: CASIRTHDEKLFF. The chain combines TRBV7-9 with TRBJ1-4; TRBD1 might be the D (5 bases). Germline V gene lookup returns CDR1 SEHNR and CDR2 FQNEAQ (reference sequence). The ends were cut back, 7 bases at V and 6 bases at J, with 12 bases in the middle. The CDR3 contains 13 residues.

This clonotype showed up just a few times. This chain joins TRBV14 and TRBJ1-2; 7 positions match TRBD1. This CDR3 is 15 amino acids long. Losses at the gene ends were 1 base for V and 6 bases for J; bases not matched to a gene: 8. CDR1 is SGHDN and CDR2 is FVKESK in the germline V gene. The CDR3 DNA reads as TGTGCCAGCAGCCAAGTGGAAGGGGGCGCCCATGGCTACACCTTC. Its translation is CASSQVEGGAHGYTF.

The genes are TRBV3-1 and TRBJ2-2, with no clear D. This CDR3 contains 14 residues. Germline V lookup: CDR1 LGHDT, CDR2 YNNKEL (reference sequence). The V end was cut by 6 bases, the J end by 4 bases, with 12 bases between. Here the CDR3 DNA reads TGTGCCAGCAGTGTTGGATCCTTCACCGGGGAGCTGTTTTTT. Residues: CASSVGSFTGELFF.

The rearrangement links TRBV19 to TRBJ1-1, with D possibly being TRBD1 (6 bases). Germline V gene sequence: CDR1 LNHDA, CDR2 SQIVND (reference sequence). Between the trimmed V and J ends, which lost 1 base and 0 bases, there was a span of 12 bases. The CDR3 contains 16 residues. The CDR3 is CASSIVAGAMNTEAFF. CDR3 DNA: TGTGCCAGTAGTATAGTAGCAGGGGCGATGAACACTGAAGCTTTCTTT.

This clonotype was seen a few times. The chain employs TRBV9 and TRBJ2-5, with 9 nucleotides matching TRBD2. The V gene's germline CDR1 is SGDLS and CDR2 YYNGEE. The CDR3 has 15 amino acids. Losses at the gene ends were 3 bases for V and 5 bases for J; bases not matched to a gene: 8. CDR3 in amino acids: CASSGRGGAMETQYF. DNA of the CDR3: TGTGCCAGCAGCGGCCGCGGGGGGGCCATGGAGACCCAGTACTTC. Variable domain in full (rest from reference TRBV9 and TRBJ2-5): DSGVTQTPKHLITATGQRVTLRCSPRSGDLSVYWYQQSLDQGLQFLIQYYNGEERAKGNILERFSAQQFPDLHSELNLSSLELGDSALYFCASSGRGGAMETQYFGPGTRLLVL.

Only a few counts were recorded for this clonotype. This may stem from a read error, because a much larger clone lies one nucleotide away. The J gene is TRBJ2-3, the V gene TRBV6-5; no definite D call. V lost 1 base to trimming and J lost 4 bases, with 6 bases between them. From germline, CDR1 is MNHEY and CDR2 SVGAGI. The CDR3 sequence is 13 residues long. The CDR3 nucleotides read TGTGCCAGCAGTTACTGGAGCGCAGATACGCAGTATTTT. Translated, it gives CASSYWSADTQYF.

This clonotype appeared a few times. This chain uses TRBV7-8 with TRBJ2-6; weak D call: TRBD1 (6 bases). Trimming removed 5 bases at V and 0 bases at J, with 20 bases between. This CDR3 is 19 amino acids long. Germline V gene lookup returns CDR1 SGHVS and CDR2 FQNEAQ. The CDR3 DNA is TGTGCCAGCAGCCATTCGCCGACAGGTCCGACCTCTGGGGCCAACGTCCTGACTTTC. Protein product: CASSHSPTGPTSGANVLTF.

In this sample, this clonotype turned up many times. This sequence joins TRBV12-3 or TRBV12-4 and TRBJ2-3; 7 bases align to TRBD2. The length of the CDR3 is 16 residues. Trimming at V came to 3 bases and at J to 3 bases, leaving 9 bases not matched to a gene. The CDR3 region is CASSFGSGGETDTQYF. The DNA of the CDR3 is TGTGCCAGCAGTTTTGGTTCGGGGGGAGAAACAGATACGCAGTATTTT.

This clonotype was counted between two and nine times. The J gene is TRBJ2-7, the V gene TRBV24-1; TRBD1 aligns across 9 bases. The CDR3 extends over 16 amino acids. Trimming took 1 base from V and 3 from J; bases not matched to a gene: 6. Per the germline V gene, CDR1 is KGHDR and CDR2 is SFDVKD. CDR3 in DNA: TGTGCCACCAGTGATTTCGGGACAGGGTTCATCTACGAGCAGTACGTC. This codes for CATSDFGTGFIYEQYV.

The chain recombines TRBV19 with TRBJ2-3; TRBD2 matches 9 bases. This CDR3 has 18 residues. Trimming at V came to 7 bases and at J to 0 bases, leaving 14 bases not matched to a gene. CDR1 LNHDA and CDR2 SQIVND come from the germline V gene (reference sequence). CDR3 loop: CASTPGSGGPPSTDTQYF. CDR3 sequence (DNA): TGTGCCAGTACCCCGGGTAGCGGGGGCCCCCCGAGCACAGATACGCAGTATTTT.

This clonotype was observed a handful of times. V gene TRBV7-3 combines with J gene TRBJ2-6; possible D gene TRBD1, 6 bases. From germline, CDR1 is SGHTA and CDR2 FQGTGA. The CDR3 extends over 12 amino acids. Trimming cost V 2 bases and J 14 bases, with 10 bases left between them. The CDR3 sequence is CASSLETGLLTF. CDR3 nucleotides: TGTGCCAGCAGCTTAGAGACAGGACTCCTGACTTTC. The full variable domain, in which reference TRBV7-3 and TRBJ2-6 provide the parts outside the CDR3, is GAGVSQTPSNKVTEKGKYVELRCDPISGHTALYWYRQSLGQGPEFLIYFQGTGAADDSGLPNDRFFAVRPEGSVSTLKIQRTERGDSAVYLCASSLETGLLTFGAGSRLTVL.

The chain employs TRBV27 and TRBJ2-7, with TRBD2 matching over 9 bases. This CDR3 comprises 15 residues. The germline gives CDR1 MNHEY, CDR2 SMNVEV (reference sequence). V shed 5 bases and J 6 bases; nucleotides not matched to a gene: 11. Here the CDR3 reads CASSPLAGQSSEQYF. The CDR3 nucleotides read TGTGCCAGCAGTCCCCTAGCGGGGCAGAGTTCCGAGCAGTACTTC.

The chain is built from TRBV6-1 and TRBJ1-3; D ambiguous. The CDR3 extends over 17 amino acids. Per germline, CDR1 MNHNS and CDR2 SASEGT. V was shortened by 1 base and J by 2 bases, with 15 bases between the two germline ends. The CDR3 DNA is TGTGCCAGCAGTGAAGAGGACCCCTGGCTCGCTGGAAACACCATATATTTT. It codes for CASSEEDPWLAGNTIYF.

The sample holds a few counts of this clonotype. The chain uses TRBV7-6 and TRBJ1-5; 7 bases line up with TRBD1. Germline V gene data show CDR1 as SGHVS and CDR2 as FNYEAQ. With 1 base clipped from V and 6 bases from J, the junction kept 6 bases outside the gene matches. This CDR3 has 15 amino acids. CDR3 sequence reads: CASSLGQGESQPQHF. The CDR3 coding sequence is TGTGCCAGCAGCTTAGGACAGGGCGAAAGTCAGCCCCAGCATTTT.

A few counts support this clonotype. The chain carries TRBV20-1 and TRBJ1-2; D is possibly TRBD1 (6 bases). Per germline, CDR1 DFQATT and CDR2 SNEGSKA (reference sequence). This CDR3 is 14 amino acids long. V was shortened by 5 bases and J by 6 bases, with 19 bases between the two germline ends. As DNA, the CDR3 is TGCAGTGCTCCTACCTTCGACAGGCGGGATGGCTACACCTTC. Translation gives CSAPTFDRRDGYTF.

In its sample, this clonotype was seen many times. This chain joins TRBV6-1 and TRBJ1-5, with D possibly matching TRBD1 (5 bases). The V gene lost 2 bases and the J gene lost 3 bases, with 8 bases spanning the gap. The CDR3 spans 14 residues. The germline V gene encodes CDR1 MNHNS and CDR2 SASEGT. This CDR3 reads CASSEWGDNQPQHF. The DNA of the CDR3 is TGTGCCAGCAGTGAATGGGGGGACAATCAGCCCCAGCATTTT.

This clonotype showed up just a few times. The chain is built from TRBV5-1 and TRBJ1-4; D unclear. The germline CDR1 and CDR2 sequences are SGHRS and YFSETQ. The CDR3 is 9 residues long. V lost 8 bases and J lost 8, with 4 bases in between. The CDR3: CASLEKLFF. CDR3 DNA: TGCGCCAGTTTAGAAAAACTGTTTTTT.

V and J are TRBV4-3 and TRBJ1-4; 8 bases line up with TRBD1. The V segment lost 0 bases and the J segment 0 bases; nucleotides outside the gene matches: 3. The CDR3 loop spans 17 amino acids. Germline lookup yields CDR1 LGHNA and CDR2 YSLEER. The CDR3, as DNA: TGCGCCAGCAGCCAAGAAGCGGACAGGGCAACTAATGAAAAACTGTTTTTT. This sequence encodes CASSQEADRATNEKLFF.

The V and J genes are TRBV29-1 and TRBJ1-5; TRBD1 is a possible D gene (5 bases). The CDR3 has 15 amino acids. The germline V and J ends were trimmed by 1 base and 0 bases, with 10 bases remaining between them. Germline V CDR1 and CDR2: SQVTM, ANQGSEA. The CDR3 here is CSVEVGEGSNQPQHF. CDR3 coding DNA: TGCAGCGTTGAAGTAGGGGAAGGTAGCAATCAGCCCCAGCATTTT.

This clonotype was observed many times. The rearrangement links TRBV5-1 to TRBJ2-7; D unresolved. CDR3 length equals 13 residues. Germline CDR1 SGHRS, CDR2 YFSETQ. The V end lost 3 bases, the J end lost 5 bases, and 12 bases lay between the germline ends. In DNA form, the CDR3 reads TGCGCCAGCAGCTCGAGGACCGGGCACGAGCAGTACGTC. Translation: CASSSRTGHEQYV.

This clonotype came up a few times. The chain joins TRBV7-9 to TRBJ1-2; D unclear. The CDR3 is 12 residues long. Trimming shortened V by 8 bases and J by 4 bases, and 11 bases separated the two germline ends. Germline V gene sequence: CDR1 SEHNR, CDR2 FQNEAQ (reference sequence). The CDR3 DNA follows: TGTGCCAGCGATCACGGATTCTATGGCTACACCTTC. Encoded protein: CASDHGFYGYTF. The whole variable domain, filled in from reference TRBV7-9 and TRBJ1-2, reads DTGVSQNPRHKITKRGQNVTFRCDPISEHNRLYWYRQTLGQGPEFLTYFQNEAQLEKSRLLSDRFSAERPKGSFSTLEIQRTEQGDSAMYLCASDHGFYGYTFGSGTRLTVV.

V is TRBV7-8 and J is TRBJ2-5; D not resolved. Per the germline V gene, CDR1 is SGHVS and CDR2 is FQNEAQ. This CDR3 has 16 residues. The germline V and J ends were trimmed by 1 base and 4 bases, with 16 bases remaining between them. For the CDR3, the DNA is TGTGCCAGCAGCTTAGTGAGGAGCCTACCCGGAGAGACCCAGTACTTC. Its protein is CASSLVRSLPGETQYF.

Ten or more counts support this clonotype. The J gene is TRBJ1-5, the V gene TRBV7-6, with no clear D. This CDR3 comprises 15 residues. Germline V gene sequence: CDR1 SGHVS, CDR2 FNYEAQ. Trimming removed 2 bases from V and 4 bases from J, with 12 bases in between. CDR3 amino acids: CASSLNLSPNQPQHF. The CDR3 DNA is TGTGCCAGCAGCTTAAACCTGTCCCCAAATCAGCCCCAGCATTTT.

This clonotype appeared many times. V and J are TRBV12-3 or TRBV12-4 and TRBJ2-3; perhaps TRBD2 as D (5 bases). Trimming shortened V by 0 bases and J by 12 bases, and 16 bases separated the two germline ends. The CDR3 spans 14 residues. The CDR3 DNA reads TGTGCCAGCAGTTTAGCGGTTGGCGGGCAGTTACAGTATTTT. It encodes CASSLAVGGQLQYF.

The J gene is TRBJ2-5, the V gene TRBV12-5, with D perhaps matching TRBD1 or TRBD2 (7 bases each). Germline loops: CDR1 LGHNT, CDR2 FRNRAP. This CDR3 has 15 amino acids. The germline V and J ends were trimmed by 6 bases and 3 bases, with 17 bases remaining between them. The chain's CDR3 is CASGRPGGVKETQYF. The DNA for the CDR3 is TGTGCTAGTGGGCGACCAGGGGGGGTGAAAGAGACCCAGTACTTC.

CDR3 coding DNA: TGCGCCAGCAGCCAAATGGGGGAAGCCAAAAACATTCAGTACTTC. It specifies CASSQMGEAKNIQYF. V usage is TRBV4-3 and J usage is TRBJ2-4; D may be TRBD1 or TRBD2 (5 bases each). V was cut by 2 bases and J by 0 bases, with 8 bases left in between. The germline V gene has CDR1 LGHNA and CDR2 YSLEER. The CDR3 has 15 residues.

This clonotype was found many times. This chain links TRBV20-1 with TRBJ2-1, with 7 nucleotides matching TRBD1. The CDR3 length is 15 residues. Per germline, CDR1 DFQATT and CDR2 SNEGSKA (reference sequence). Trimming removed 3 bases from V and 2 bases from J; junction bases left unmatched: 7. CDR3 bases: TGCAGTGCTAGGGACCGGACAGGTCCCTACAATGAGCAGTTCTTC. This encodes CSARDRTGPYNEQFF.

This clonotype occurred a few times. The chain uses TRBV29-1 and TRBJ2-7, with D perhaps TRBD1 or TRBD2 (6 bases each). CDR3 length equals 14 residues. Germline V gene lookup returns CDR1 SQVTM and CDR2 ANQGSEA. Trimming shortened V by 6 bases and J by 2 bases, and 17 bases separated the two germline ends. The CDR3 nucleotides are TGCAGCGTCCGGCTAGCGCACAGGGCCTACGAGCAGTACTTC. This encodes CSVRLAHRAYEQYF.